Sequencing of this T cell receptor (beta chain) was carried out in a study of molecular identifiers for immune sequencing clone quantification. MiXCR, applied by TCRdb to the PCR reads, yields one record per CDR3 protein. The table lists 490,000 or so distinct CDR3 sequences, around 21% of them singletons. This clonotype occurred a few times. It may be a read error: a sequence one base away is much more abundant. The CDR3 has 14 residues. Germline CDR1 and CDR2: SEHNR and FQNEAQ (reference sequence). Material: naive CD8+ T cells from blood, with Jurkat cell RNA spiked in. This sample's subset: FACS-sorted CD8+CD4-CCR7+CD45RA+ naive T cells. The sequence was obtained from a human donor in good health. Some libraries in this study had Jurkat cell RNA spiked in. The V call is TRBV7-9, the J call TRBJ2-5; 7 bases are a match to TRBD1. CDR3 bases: TGTGCCAGCAGCCAAGACAGGGACCAAGAGGCCCAGTACTTC. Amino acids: CASSQDRDQEAQYF.